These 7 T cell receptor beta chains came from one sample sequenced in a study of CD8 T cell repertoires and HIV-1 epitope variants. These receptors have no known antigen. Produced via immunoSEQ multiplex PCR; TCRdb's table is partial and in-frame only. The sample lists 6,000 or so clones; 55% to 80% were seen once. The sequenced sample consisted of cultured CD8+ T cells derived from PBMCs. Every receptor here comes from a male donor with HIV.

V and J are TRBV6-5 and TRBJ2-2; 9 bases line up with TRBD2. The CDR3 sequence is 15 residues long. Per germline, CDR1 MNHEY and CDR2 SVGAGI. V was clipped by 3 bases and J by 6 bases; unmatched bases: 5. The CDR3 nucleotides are TGTGCCAGCAGTTATGTGGCGGGGGGGTCCGGGGAGCTGTTTTTT. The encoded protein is CASSYVAGGSGELFF.

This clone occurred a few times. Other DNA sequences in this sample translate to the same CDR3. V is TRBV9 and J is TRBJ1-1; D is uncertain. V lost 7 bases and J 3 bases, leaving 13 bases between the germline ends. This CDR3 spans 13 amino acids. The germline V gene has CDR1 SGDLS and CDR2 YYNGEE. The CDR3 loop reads CASGPGGYTEAFF. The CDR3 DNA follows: TGTGCCAGCGGCCCGGGAGGCTACACTGAAGCTTTCTTT.

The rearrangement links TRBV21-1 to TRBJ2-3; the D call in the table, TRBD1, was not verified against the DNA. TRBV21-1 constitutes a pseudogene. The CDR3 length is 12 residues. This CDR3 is CASGTGGDTQYF. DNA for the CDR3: TGTGCCAGCGGGACAGGGGGGGATACGCAGTATTTT.

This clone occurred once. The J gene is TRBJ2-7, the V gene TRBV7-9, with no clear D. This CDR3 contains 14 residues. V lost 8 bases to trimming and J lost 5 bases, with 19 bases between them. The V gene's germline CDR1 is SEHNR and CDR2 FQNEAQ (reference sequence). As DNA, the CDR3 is TGTGCCAGCGGGCGACTTTCTATCGCCGACGAGCAGTACTTC. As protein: CASGRLSIADEQYF. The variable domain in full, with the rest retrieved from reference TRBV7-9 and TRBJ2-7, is DTGVSQNPRHKITKRGQNVTFRCDPISEHNRLYWYRQTLGQGPEFLTYFQNEAQLEKSRLLSDRFSAERPKGSFSTLEIQRTEQGDSAMYLCASGRLSIADEQYFGPGTRLTVT.

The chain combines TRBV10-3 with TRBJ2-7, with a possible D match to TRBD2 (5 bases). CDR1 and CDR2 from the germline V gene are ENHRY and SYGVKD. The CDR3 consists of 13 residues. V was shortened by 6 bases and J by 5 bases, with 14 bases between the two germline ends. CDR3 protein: CAISPGNLDEQYF. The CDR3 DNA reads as TGTGCCATCAGCCCCGGGAATCTCGACGAGCAGTACTTC.

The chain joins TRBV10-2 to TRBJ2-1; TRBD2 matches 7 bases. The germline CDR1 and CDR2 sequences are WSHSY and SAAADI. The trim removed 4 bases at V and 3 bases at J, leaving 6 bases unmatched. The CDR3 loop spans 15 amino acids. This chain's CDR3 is CASSVPSGLYNEQFF. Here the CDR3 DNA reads TGCGCCAGCAGTGTCCCTAGCGGCCTCTACAATGAGCAGTTCTTC.

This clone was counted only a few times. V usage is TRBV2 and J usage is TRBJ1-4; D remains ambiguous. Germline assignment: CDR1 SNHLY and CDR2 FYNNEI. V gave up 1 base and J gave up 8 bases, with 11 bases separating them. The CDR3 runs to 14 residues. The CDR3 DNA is TGTGCCAGCAGTGAAGGCTGGGTAGGGGAAAAACTGTTTTTT. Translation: CASSEGWVGEKLFF. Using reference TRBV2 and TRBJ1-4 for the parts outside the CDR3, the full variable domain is EPEVTQTPSHQVTQMGQEVILRCVPISNHLYFYWYRQILGQKVEFLVSFYNNEISEKSEIFDDQFSVERPDGSNFTLKIRSTKLEDSAMYFCASSEGWVGEKLFFGSGTQLSVL.